Here is one TCR beta chain with its context. This clonotype was detected ten times or more. Its antigen is unknown. Qualities for individual bases were not recorded, and no much larger clone is one base off. Library preparation used multiplex PCR. The listed sequencing device is Illumina HiSeq 4000. TCR beta libraries were built with iRepertoire HTBI primers and Arm-PCR amplification of CDR3 regions. Gel purification was performed on PCR products prior to sequencing. The authors processed their data as follows. Gene usage analysis of CDR3 amino acid clonotypes used the 55 to 65 TRBV and some 15 TRBJ segments found across samples. Filtered high-quality paired reads were merged into contigs using COPE and FqMerger. BLAST was used to align contigs to the IMGT TRBV, TRBD and TRBJ reference genes, and CDR3 was defined following IMGT. Highly expanded clones were defined as clonotypes with a frequency above 0.1%. Shannon entropy served as the measure of repertoire diversity, while the Gini coefficient captured V-J evenness. Public clonotypes were defined as clonotypes shared by more than one individual. TCRdb reran the public reads through fastp at Q25 and MiXCR, keeping productive beta chains. Every entry covers one CDR3 protein and lists the most common genes and DNA from its rows. These V and J calls rely on TCRdb rather than the paper's analysis. In all, the sample holds roughly 560,000 distinct CDR3 sequences, and about 16% of those were seen once. The ten largest clones add up to around a quarter of the sample.

The sample comes from a study of regulatory T cells in long-lasting Graves disease (dated by TCRdb to about 2021). For the wider study: Newly diagnosed Graves' disease patients had taken antithyroid drugs for less than 3 months. Persistent Graves' disease patients were compared with newly diagnosed Graves' disease patients by peripheral blood TCR sequencing and RNA sequencing. The study was registered as a clinical trial and conducted in China. A total of about 33 samples underwent TCR sequencing: around 13 from persistent and roughly 20 from newly diagnosed Graves' disease patients. Paper-wide results and their limitations: More public clonotypes were shared among persistent patients (around 2,600) than among newly diagnosed patients (more than 950). Peripheral blood alone was examined, since thyroid tissue, which constituted the primary lesion, could not be accessed. The authors noted that the small sample size was a limitation that may lower accuracy. Persistent Graves' disease patients showed lower TCR Shannon entropy and fewer highly expanded clones than newly diagnosed patients, suggesting clonal expansion. Sequencing and analysis were limited to the TCR beta chain.

Read against the paper, the sample's time point label means: newly diagnosed GD, antithyroid drugs for less than 3 months. For both TCR sequencing and RNA sequencing, RNA was extracted from PBMCs in TRIzol. The diagnosis of Graves' disease was made according to American Thyroid Association guidelines. Patients were recruited from an endocrinology department in Xi'an, China. Each patient gave 9 to 10 milliliters of peripheral blood, collected in an EDTA anticoagulant tube. PBMCs were isolated by Ficoll Paque Plus density gradient separation without further T cell sorting. RNA quality was checked with an Agilent 2100 Bioanalyzer and agarose gel, and concentration with a NanoDrop 2000. These data also featured in a second study, about T cells in Graves' hyperthyroidism and ophthalmopathy. Per that second paper: Stable Graves' hyperthyroidism was defined as no progression to ophthalmopathy during 18 months of follow-up. Hyperthyroidism patients were aged 18 to 65 years and newly diagnosed, with disease duration of less than 2 months. Patients with uncontrolled infections, other autoimmune diseases, pregnancy or lactation were excluded. Diagnoses relied on clinical symptoms, serum thyroxine and TRAb, thyroid ultrasound and orbital computed tomography. The first round of RT-PCR for the TCR CDR3 was performed with the HTBI primer set and the Qiagen OneStep RT-PCR kit. Blood samples also contained most of the expanded thyroid clonotypes (frequency above 0.001), which suggests that blood repertoires may reflect thyroid immune responses. A 13 V-J signature model separated ophthalmopathy from stable hyperthyroidism, with approximately 87% sensitivity and 81.08% specificity in cross-validation and 80%/75% in testing. In validation, the model predicted progression to ophthalmopathy with approximately 71% sensitivity and roughly 75% specificity, a median of around six months before onset. To identify TCR V-J signatures that set the groups apart, the researchers used a discovery cohort of more than 95 patients, made up of 43 with Graves' ophthalmopathy and about 59 with stable Graves' hyperthyroidism. Prospective prediction of ophthalmopathy was tested in an independent validation cohort of 18 to 20 hyperthyroidism patients and around 16 patients who later progressed to ophthalmopathy. The roughly 100 discovery patients were randomly divided into training and test sets at a 7:3 ratio. The study also compared thyroid tissue and blood T-cell repertoires from about six Graves' hyperthyroidism patients. After sampling, hyperthyroidism patients received methimazole starting at 30 mg daily, and ophthalmopathy patients received high-dose intravenous methylprednisolone. A second multiplex PCR round built the libraries, followed by size selection and purification. Libraries were sequenced paired-end with 100 bp reads on an Illumina HiSeq2000. SOAPnuke was used to process the raw data, throwing out any read that contained adapters or uncalled bases, had a mean Phred below 15, or lacked an exact constant-primer or identifier match. High-quality paired reads were merged with COPE v1.2.5, and unique nucleotide sequences were defined as clonotypes. MiTCR v1.1 was used to align clonotypes to the IMGT TRBV, TRBD and TRBJ reference segments. The analysis was restricted to V-J combinations with a frequency above 0.0001, which together covered 98% to 99.2% of the repertoires. The TCS score was defined as the ratio of F50 (clonal expansion) to E x V (chaos), calculated using BLOSUM62-based TCRdist between CDR3 peptides within each V-J. Welch's t-statistics and random forest reduced fewer than 600 V-J features to 10 to 15, which were used in a naive Bayes classifier (R e1071). Sample size was not statistically predetermined, and investigators were not blinded to group allocation. TCR Vbeta CDR3 sequencing of fewer than 150 peripheral blood samples (roughly 43 ophthalmopathy, 75 hyperthyroidism and roughly 17 progressor patients) is reported in the paper.

This clonotype originated in a middle-aged woman with Graves disease. Donor details come from another sample of the same person, matched by shared clones. This specimen was peripheral blood mononuclear cells (PBMCs), taken at new diagnosis, from a patient treated with antithyroid drugs.

The nucleotide sequence is TGTGCCACAAAAGACGGGACAGGGGATTCCTACGAGCAGTACTTC. This codes for CATKDGTGDSYEQYF. Recombination joined TRBV19 with TRBJ2-7; the junction holds 10 bases that match TRBD1. Including the terminal cysteine and phenylalanine, the CDR3 comprises 15 residues. Only the CDR3 DNA is retained, 45 bases long and in frame from the first base. Germline trimming amounts to 10 bases on V and 1 base on J, with 10 as the count of junction bases outside the gene matches. The germline V gene encodes CDR1 LNHDA and CDR2 SQIVND (reference sequence). Supplemented by the reference TRBV19 and TRBJ2-7 proteins around the CDR3, the complete variable domain is DGGITQSPKYLFRKEGQNVTLSCEQNLNHDAMYWYRQDPGQGLRLIYYSQIVNDFQKGDIAEGYSVSREKKESFPLTVTSAQKNPTAFYLCATKDGTGDSYEQYFGPGTRLTVT.